This TCR beta chain was sequenced for a study of cytomegalovirus exposure and HLA in healthy donors. Study-wide background: The same platform used for the 500 to 850 first-cohort repertoires was also used for the roughly 120 validation repertoires, as a later analysis reported. Findings of the study overall: The study recorded over 150 TCR beta chains that were cytomegalovirus-associated. The finding came from a later analysis; first-cohort TCR clusters tended to co-occur in the approximately 120 validation repertoires. The study found most TCR sequences rare, yet found some public TCRs in many donors.

Repertoires were generated with immunoSEQ multiplex PCR, while TCRdb's copy carries only in-frame clones and drops some. The table lists roughly 350,000 clones, 70% to 90% of them singletons. The CDR3 runs to 15 residues. Germline CDR1 SGHTA, CDR2 FQGTGA. V lost 5 bases to trimming and J lost 6 bases; unmatched junction nucleotides: 4. This clone was detected only once. Its antigen remains unidentified. Sequenced material: PBMCs. The sequence was obtained from a woman in her late teens or twenties in good health and CMV-seronegative. V gene TRBV7-3 combines with J gene TRBJ2-3; 14 bases match TRBD2. CDR3 nucleotide sequence: TGTGCCAGCAGCGGACTAGCGGGAGGTTCGGATACGCAGTATTTT. It codes for CASSGLAGGSDTQYF.